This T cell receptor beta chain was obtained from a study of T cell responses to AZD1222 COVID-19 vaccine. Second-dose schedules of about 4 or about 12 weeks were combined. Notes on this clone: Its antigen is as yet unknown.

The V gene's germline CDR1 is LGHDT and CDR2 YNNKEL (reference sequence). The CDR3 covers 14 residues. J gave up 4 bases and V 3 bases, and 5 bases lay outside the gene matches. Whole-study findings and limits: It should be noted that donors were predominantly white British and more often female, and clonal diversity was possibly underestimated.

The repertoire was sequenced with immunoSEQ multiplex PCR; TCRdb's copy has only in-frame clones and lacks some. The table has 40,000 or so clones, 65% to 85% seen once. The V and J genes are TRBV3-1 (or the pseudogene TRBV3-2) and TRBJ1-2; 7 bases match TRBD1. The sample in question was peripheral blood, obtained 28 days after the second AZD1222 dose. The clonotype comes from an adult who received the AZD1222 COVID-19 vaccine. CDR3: CASSQRDSIYGYTF. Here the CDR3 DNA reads TGTGCCAGCAGCCAGCGGGACAGCATCTATGGCTACACCTTC.